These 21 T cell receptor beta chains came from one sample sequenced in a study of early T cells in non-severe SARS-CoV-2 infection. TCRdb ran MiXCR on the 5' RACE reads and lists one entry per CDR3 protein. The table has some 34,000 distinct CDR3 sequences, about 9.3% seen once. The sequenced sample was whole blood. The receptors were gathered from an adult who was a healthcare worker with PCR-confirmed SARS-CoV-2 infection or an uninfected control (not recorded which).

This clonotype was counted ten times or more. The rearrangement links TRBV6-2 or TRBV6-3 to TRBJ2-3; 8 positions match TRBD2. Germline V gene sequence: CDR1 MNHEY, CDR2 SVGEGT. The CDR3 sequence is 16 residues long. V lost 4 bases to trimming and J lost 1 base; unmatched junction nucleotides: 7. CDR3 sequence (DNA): TGTGCCAGCAGTTCCTGGACTAGCTCGCGCACAGATACGCAGTATTTT. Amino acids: CASSSWTSSRTDTQYF.

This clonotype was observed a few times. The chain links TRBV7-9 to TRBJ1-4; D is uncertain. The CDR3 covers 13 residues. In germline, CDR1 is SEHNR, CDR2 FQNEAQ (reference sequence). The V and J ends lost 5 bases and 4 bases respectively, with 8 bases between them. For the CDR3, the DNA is TGTGCCAGCAGCGCGAGCAATAATGAAAAACTGTTTTTT. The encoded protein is CASSASNNEKLFF.

The CDR3 reads CASSLVEGTEQYF. The CDR3 bases are TGTGCCAGCAGTTTGGTGGAGGGGACAGAGCAGTACTTC. The chain joins TRBV12-3 or TRBV12-4 to TRBJ2-7; D may correspond to TRBD1 or TRBD2 (6 bases each). This CDR3 is built from 13 residues. V was clipped by 3 bases and J by 7 bases, with 13 bases between them.

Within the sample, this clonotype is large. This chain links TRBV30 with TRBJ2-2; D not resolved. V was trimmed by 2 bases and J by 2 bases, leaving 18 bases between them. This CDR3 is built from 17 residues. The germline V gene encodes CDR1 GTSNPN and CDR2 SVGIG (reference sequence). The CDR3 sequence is CAWSLPEFRTNTGELFF. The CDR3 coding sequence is TGTGCCTGGAGTCTACCGGAGTTCCGAACCAACACCGGGGAGCTGTTTTTT.

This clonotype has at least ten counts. The CDR3 DNA is TGTGCCAGCAGTGACGGGGGACAGACATACAATGAGCAGTTCTTC. This gives the protein CASSDGGQTYNEQFF. V and J are TRBV6-4 and TRBJ2-1; TRBD1 matches at 7 bases. Germline V lookup: CDR1 MRHNA, CDR2 SNTAGT. The junction had 5 bases not matched to a gene; V was cut back by 2 bases and J by 4 bases. The CDR3 has 15 amino acids.

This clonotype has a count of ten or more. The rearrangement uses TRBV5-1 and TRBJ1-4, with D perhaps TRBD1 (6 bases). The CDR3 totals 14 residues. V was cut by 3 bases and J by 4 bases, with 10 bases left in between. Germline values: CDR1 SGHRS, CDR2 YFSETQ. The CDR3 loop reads CASSSDSNNEKLFF. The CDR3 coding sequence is TGCGCCAGCAGCTCGGACAGTAATAATGAAAAACTGTTTTTT.

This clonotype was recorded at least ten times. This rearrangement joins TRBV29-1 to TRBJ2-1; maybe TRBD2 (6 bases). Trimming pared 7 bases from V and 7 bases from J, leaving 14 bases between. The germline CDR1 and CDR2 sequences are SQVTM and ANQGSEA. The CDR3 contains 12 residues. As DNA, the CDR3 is TGCAGCGGCGGGGACCCTGGGAATGAGCAGTTCTTC. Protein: CSGGDPGNEQFF.

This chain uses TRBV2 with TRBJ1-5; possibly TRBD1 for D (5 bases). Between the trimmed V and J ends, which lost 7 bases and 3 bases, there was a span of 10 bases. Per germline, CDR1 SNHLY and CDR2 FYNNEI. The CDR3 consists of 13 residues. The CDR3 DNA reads TGTGCCAGCACTTCGGACATCAATCAGCCCCAGCATTTT. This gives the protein CASTSDINQPQHF.

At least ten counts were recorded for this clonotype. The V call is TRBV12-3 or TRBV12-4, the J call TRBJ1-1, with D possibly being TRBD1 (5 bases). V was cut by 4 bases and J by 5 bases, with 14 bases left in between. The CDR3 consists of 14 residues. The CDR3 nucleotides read TGTGCCAGCAGTTGGGATCGACCAGGGACTGAAGCTTTCTTT. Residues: CASSWDRPGTEAFF.

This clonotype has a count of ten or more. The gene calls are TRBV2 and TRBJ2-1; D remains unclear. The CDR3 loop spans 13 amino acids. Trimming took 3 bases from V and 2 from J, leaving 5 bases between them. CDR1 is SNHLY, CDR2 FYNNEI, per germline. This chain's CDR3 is CASSDRTYNEQFF. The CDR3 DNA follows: TGTGCCAGCAGTGACAGGACCTACAATGAGCAGTTCTTC.

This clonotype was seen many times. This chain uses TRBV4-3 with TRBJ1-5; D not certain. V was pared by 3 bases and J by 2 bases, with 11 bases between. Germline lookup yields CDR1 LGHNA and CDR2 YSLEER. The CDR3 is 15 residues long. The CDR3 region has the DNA TGCGCCAGCAGCCAGGAAGACACACGCAATCAGCCCCAGCATTTT. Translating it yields CASSQEDTRNQPQHF.

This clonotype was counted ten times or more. The CDR3 nucleotides read TGTGCCAGCAGTGAAACGACAGCCTCTGGAAACACCATATATTTT. Amino acid sequence: CASSETTASGNTIYF. The V call is TRBV25-1, the J call TRBJ1-3; tentatively, D is TRBD1 (5 bases). The V gene's germline CDR1 is MGHDK and CDR2 SYGVNS. CDR3 length: 15 amino acids. V was clipped by 2 bases and J by 0 bases, with 8 bases between them.

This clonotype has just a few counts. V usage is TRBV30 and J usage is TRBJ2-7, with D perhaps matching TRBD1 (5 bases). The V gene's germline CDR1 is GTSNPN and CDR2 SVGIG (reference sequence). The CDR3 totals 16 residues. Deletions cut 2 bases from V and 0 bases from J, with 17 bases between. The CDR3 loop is CAWSTTRDFSSYEQYF. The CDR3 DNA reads TGTGCCTGGAGTACCACCAGGGATTTTAGCTCCTACGAGCAGTACTTC.

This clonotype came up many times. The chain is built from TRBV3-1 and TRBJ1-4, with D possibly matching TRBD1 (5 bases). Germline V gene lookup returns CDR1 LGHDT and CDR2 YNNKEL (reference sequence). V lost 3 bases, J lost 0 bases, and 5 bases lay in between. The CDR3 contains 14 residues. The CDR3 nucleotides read TGTGCCAGCAGCCAGGGGGCAACTAATGAAAAACTGTTTTTT. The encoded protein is CASSQGATNEKLFF. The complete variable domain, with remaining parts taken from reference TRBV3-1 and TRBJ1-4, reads DTAVSQTPKYLVTQMGNDKSIKCEQNLGHDTMYWYKQDSKKFLKIMFSYNNKELIINETVPNRFSPKSPDKAHLNLHINSLELGDSAVYFCASSQGATNEKLFFGSGTQLSVL.

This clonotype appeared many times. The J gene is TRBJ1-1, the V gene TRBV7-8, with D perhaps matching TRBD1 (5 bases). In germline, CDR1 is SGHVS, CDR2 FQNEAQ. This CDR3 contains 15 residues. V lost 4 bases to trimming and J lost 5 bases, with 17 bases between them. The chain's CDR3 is CASSSEGPWGTEAFF. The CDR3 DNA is TGTGCCAGCAGCTCCGAGGGGCCGTGGGGGACTGAAGCTTTCTTT.

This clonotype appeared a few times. The CDR3 DNA reads as TGTGCCAGCAGGAAACAGGGATCGAGGACTGAAGCTTTCTTT. Amino acids: CASRKQGSRTEAFF. This rearrangement joins TRBV6-1 to TRBJ1-1; TRBD1 is a possible D gene (6 bases). Deletions cut 6 bases from V and 5 bases from J, with 16 bases between. CDR1 is MNHNS and CDR2 is SASEGT in the germline V gene. This CDR3 region has 14 residues.

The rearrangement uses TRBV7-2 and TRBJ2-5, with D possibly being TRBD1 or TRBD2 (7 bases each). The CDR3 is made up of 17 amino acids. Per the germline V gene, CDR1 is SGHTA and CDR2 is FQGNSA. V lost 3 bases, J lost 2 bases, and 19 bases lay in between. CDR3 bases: TGTGCCAGCAGCTTGGCCCTCACCCAGGGGGGGCAAGAGACCCAGTACTTC. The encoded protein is CASSLALTQGGQETQYF.

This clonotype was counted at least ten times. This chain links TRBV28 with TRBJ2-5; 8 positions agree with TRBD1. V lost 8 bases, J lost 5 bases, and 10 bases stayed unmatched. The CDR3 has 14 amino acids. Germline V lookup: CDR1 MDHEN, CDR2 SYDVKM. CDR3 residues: CASSTGGRVETQYF. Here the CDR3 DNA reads TGTGCCAGCTCCACAGGGGGTAGGGTCGAGACCCAGTACTTC.

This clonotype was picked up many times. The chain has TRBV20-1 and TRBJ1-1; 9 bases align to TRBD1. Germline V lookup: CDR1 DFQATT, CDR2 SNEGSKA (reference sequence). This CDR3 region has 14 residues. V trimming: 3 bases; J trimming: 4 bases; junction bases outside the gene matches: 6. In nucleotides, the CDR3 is TGCAGTGCTAGTCGACAGGGGGTAGGCACTGAAGCTTTCTTT. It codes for CSASRQGVGTEAFF.

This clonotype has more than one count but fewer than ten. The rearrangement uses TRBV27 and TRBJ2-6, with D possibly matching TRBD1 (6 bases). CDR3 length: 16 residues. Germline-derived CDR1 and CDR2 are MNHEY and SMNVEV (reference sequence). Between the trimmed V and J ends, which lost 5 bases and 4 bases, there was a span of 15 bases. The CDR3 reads CASSTQQGDGANVLTF. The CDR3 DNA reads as TGTGCCAGCAGTACGCAACAGGGTGACGGGGCCAACGTCCTGACTTTC.

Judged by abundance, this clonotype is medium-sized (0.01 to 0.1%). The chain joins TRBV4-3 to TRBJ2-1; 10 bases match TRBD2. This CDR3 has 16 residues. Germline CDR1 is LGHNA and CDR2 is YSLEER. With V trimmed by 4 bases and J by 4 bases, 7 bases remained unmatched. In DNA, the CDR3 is TGCGCCAGCAGCCCAGGGAGCGGGGGGGAGTACAATGAGCAGTTCTTC. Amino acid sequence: CASSPGSGGEYNEQFF.